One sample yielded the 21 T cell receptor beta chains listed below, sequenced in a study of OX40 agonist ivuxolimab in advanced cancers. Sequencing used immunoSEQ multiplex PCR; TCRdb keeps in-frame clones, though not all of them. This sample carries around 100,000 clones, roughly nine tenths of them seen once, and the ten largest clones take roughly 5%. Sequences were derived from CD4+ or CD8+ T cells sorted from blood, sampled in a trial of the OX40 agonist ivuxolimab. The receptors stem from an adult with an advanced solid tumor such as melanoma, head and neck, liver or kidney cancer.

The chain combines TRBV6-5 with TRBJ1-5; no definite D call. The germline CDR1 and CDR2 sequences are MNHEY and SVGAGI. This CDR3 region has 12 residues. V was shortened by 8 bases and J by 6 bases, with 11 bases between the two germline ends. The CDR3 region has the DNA TGTGCCAGCGGTTCCGGTGGTCAGCCCCAGCATTTT. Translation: CASGSGGQPQHF.

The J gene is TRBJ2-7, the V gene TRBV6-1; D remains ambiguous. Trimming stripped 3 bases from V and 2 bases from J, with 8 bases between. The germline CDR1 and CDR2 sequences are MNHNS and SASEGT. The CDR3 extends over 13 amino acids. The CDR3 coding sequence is TGTGCCAGCAGTGACAGGCTTACCTACGAGCAGTACTTC. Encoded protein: CASSDRLTYEQYF.

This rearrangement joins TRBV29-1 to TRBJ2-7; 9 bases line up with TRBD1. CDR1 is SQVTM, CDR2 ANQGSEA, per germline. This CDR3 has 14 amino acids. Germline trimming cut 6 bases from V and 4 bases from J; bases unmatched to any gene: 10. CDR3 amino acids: CSVVPQGASYEQYF. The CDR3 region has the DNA TGCAGCGTCGTTCCACAGGGGGCTAGTTACGAGCAGTACTTC.

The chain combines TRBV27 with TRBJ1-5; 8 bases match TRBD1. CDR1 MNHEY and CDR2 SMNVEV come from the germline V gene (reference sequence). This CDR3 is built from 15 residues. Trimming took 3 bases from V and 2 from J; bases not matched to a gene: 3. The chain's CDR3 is CASSFTGGGNQPQHF. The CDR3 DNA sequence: TGTGCCAGCAGTTTCACAGGGGGAGGCAATCAGCCCCAGCATTTT.

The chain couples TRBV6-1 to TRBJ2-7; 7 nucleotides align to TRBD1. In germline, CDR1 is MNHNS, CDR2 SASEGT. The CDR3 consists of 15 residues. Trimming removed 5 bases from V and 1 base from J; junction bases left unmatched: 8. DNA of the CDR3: TGTGCCAGCAGTAGGGGACAGCTTACTTCCTACGAGCAGTACTTC. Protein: CASSRGQLTSYEQYF.

For the CDR3, the DNA is TGTGCCAGCAAGAAGGGTCACAATCAGCCCCAGCATTTT. Amino acids: CASKKGHNQPQHF. The chain links TRBV27 to TRBJ1-5; D remains unclear. CDR1 and CDR2 from the germline V gene are MNHEY and SMNVEV (reference sequence). This CDR3 contains 13 residues. With 7 bases removed from V and 3 bases from J, the gap between germline ends came to 10 bases.

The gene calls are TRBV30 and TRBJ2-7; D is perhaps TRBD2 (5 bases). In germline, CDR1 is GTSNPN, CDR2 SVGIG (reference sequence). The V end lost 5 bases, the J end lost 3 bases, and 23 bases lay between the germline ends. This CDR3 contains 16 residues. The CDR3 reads CAWSSSLGGLNYEQYF. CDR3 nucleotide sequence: TGTGCCTGGTCATCCAGTCTCGGAGGACTCAACTACGAGCAGTACTTC.

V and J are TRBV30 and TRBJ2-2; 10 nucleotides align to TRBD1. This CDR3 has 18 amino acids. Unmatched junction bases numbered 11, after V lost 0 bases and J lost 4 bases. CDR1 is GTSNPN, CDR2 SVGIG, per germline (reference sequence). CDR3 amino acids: CAWSVFGQGVFGTGELFF. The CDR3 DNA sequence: TGTGCCTGGAGTGTATTCGGACAGGGGGTGTTTGGCACCGGGGAGCTGTTTTTT.

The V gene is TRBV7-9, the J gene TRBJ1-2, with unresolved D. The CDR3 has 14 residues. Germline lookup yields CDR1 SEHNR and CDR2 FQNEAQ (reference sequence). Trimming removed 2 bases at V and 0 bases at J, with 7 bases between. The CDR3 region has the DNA TGTGCCAGCAGCTTATCCGGGTCTAACTATGGCTACACCTTC. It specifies CASSLSGSNYGYTF.

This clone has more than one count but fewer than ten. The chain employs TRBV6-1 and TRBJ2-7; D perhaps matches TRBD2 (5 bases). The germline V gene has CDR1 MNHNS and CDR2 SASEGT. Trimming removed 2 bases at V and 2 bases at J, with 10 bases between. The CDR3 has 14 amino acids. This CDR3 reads CASSEWTPPYEQYF. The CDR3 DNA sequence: TGTGCCAGCAGTGAATGGACTCCTCCCTACGAGCAGTACTTC.

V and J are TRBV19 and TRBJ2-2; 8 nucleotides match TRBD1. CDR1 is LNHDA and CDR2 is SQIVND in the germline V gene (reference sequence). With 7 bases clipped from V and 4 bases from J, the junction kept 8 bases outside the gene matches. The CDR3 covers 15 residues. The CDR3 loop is CASKTGTGFTGELFF. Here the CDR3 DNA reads TGTGCCAGTAAAACCGGGACAGGATTCACCGGGGAGCTGTTTTTT.

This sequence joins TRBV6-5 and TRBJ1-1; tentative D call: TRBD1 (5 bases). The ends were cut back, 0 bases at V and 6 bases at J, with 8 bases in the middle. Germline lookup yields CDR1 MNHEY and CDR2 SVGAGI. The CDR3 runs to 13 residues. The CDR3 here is CASSYSTVAEAFF. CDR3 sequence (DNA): TGTGCCAGCAGTTACTCGACAGTAGCTGAAGCTTTCTTT.

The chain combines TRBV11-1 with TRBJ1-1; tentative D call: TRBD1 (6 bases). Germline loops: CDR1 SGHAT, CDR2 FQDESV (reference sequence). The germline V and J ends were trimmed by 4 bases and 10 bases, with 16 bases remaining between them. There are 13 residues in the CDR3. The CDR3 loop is CASSYGTPGLAFF. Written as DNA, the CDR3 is TGTGCCAGCAGCTACGGGACACCGGGCTTAGCTTTCTTT.

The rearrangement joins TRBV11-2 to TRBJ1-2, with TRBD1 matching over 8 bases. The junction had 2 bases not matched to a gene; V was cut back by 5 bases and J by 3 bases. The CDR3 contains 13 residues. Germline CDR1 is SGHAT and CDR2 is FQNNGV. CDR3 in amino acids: CASSPGQDYGYTF. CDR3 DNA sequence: TGTGCCAGCAGCCCGGGACAGGACTATGGCTACACCTTC. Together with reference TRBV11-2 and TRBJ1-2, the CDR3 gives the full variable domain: EAGVAQSPRYKIIEKRQSVAFWCNPISGHATLYWYQQILGQGPKLLIQFQNNGVVDDSQLPKDRFSAERLKGVDSTLKIQPAKLEDSAVYLCASSPGQDYGYTFGSGTRLTVV.

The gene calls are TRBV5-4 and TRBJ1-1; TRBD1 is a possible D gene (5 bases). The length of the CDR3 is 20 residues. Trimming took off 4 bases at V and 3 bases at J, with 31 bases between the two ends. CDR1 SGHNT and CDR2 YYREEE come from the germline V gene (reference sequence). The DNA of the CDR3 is TGTGCCAGCAGCCAGAACAACGGGGACTTTATTTTTAGCTCGGACACTGAAGCTTTCTTT. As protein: CASSQNNGDFIFSSDTEAFF.

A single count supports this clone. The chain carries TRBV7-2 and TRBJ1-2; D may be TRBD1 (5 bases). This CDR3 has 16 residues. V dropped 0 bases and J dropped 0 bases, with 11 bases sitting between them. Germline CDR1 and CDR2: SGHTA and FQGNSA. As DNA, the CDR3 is TGTGCCAGCAGCTTAGCGGGGGGACGCGCTAACTATGGCTACACCTTC. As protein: CASSLAGGRANYGYTF.

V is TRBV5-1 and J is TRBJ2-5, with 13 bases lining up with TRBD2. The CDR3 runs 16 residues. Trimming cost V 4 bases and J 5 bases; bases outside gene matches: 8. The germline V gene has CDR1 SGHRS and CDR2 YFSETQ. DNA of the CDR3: TGCGCCAGCAGCCCCGGACTAGCGGGGGCCCCGGAGACCCAGTACTTC. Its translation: CASSPGLAGAPETQYF.

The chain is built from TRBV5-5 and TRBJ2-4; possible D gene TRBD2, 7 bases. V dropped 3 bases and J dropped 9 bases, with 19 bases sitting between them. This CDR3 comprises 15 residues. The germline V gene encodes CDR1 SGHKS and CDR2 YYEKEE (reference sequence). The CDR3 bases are TGTGCCAGCAGCTCCCTCGGGGAGGGGGGAAGCATTCAGTACTTC. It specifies CASSSLGEGGSIQYF.

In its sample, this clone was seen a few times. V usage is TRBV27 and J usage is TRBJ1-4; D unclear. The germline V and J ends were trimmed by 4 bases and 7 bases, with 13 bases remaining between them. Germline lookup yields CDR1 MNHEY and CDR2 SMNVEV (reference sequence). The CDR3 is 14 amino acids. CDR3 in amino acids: CASSSTGFREKLFF. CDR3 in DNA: TGTGCCAGCAGTTCCACGGGGTTTCGTGAAAAACTGTTTTTT.

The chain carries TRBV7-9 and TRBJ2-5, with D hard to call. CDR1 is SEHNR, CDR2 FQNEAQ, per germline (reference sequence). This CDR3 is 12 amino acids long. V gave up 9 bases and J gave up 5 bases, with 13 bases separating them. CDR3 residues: CASRSSSETQYF. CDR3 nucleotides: TGTGCCAGTAGATCTAGTTCCGAGACCCAGTACTTC.

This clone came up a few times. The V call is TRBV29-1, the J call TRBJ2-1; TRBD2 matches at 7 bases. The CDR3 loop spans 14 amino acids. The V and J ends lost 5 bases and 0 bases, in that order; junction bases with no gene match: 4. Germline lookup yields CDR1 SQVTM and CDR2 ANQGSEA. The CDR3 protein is CSVKWGGSYNEQFF. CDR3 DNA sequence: TGCAGCGTTAAGTGGGGGGGCTCCTACAATGAGCAGTTCTTC.